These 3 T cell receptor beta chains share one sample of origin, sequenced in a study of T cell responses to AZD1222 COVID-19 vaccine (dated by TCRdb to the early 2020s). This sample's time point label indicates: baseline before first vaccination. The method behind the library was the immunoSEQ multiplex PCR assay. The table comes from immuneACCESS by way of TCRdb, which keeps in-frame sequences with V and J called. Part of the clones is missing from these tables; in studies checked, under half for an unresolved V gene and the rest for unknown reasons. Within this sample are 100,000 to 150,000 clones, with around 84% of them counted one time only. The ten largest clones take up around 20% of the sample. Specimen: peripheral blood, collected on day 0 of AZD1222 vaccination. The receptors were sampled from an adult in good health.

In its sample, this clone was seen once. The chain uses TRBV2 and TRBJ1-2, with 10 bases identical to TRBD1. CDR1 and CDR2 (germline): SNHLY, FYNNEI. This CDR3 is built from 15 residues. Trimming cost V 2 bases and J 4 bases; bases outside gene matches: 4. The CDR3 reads CASSEMGQGPYGYTF. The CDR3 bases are TGTGCCAGCAGTGAAATGGGACAGGGGCCCTATGGCTACACCTTC.

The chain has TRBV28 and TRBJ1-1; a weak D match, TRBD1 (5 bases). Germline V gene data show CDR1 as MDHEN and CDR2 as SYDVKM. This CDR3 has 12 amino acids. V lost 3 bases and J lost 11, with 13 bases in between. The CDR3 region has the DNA TGTGCCAGCAGTTTTTTGGAGGGGTACGCTTTCTTT. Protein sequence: CASSFLEGYAFF.

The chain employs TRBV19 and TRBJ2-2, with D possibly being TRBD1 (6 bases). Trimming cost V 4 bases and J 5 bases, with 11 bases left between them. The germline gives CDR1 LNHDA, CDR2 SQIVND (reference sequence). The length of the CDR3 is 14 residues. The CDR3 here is CASSSLGQTGELFF. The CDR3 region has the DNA TGTGCCAGTAGTAGCCTAGGACAGACCGGGGAGCTGTTTTTT.